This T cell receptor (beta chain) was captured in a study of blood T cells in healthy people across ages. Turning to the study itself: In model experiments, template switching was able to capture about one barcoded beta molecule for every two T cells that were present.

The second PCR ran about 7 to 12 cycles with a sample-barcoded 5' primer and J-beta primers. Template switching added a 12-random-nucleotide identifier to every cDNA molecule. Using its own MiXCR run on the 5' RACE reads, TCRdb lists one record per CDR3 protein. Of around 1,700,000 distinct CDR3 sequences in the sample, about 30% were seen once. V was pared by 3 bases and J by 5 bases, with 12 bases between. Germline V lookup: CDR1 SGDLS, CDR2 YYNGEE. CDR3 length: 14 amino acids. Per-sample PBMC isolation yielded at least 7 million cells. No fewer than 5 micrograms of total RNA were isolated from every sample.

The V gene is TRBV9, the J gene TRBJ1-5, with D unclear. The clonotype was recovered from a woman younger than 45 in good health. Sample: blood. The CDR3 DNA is TGTGCCAGCAGCGGTTGGGATGGGGATCAGCCCCAGCATTTT. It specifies CASSGWDGDQPQHF.